Included here is one T cell receptor beta chain sequence, with context. CDR3 length equals 21 residues. Germline V gene data show CDR1 as MNHEY and CDR2 as SVGEGT. V shed 0 bases, J shed 7 bases, and the junction held 21 bases outside the gene matches. As handled by the study authors: Amplification from reference gene primers served as the basis for estimated nucleated cell counts. Method: immunoSEQ multiplex PCR; TCRdb's copy keeps in-frame clones and lacks some. V and J calls and clone size are those listed in that table; D and trimming were worked out from the DNA. The data show 100,000 to 120,000 clones, with roughly four fifths seen just once and about 15% held by the top ten. The sample comes from a study of blood T cell repertoires in COVID-19.

The sequenced material came from peripheral blood. The TCR comes from a woman between 55 and 75 years old with acute or convalescent COVID-19. This chain joins TRBV6-2 or TRBV6-3 and TRBJ2-1; TRBD2 aligns across 10 bases. The CDR3 reads CASSYSIVAGGRYPPGNEQFF. In nucleotides, the CDR3 is TGTGCCAGCAGTTACTCGATTGTAGCGGGGGGCCGGTACCCCCCCGGTAATGAGCAGTTCTTC.